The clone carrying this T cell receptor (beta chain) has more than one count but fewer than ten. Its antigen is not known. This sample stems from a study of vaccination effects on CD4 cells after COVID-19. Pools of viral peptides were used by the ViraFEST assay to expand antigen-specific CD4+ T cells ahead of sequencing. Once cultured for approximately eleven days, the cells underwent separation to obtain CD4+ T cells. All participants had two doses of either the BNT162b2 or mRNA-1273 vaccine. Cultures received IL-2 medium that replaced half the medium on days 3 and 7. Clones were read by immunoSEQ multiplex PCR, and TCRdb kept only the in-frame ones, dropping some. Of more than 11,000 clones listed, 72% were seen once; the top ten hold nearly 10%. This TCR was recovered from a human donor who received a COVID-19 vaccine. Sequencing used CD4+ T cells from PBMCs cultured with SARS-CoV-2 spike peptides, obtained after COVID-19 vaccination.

As DNA, the CDR3 is TGTGCCAGCAGCTTAGTGAATAACTATGGCTACACCTTC. Protein sequence: CASSLVNNYGYTF. The chain combines TRBV7-2 with TRBJ1-2; D gene unclear. Germline CDR1 is SGHTA and CDR2 is FQGNSA. The CDR3 covers 13 residues. V lost 1 base and J 1 base, leaving 4 bases between the germline ends.